A selection of T cell receptor beta chains follows, all from one sample in a study of control samples from healthy donors and cancer patients. Sequenced by immunoSEQ multiplex PCR; TCRdb stores in-frame clones only, minus some. The sample contains fewer than 500,000 clones, roughly 90% of which appear only once. Sequencing was performed on PBMCs. The receptors shown here come from a man aged 40-49 years with head and neck cancer. Both conserved end residues are part of each CDR3. D genes are given only for firm matches. Clone size appears in some rows only: once, few, many, or a class for an expanded clone.

abundance,d_gene,j_gene,v_gene,CDR3aa,CDR3nt
-,-,TRBJ1-6,TRBV30,CARSVTNSPLHF,TGTGCCCGGAGTGTGACAAATTCACCCCTCCACTTT
-,TRBD1,TRBJ1-1,TRBV7-9,CASSIQGALQAFF,TGTGCCAGCAGCATACAGGGGGCTCTCCAAGCTTTCTTT
-,-,TRBJ2-1,TRBV28,CASSPPPTGNYNEQFF,TGTGCCAGCAGTCCCCCCCCTACAGGGAACTACAATGAGCAGTTCTTC
-,-,TRBJ2-1,TRBV7-2,CASSKGSRSNNEQFF,TGTGCCAGCAGCAAGGGCTCCCGGTCGAATAATGAGCAGTTCTTC
once,-,TRBJ2-1,TRBV30,CAWSVGGSSYNEQFF,TGTGCCTGGAGTGTAGGAGGGTCTTCCTACAATGAGCAGTTCTTC
-,TRBD1,TRBJ1-5,TRBV5-1,CASSSGQGDQPQHF,TGCGCCAGCAGTTCCGGACAGGGGGATCAGCCCCAGCATTTT
-,TRBD1,TRBJ1-2,TRBV6-5,CASSLDRRGRGYTF,TGTGCCAGCAGTCTGGACAGGAGGGGCCGGGGCTACACCTTC
-,-,TRBJ1-1,TRBV5-1,CASRTGTDEAFF,TGCGCCAGCAGGACCGGGACGGATGAAGCTTTCTTT
once,-,TRBJ1-1,TRBV6-5,CASSYRGQNTEAFF,TGTGCCAGCAGTTACCGGGGACAGAACACTGAAGCTTTCTTT
-,-,TRBJ2-7,TRBV5-1,CASSPGLPREEQYF,TGCGCCAGCAGTCCGGGACTCCCGAGAGAAGAGCAGTACTTC
-,-,TRBJ1-3,TRBV3-1/TRBV3-2,CASSPVGAFSGNTIYF,TGTGCCAGCAGCCCAGTCGGGGCGTTCTCTGGAAACACCATATATTTT
-,-,TRBJ1-5,TRBV19,CASKEMGRAPQHF,TGTGCCAGTAAAGAAATGGGTCGGGCGCCCCAGCATTTT
-,TRBD1,TRBJ2-1,TRBV10-3,CAINGQGPPGFGNEQFF,TGTGCCATCAACGGACAGGGTCCCCCCGGGTTCGGCAATGAGCAGTTCTTC
-,TRBD2,TRBJ2-7,TRBV6-1,CASSEAVTGGIYEQYF,TGTGCCAGCAGTGAAGCGGTAACGGGAGGAATCTACGAGCAGTACTTC
-,TRBD1,TRBJ2-1,TRBV6-5,CASSYVDRGKNEQFF,TGTGCCAGCAGTTACGTGGACAGGGGTAAAAATGAGCAGTTCTTC
-,-,TRBJ1-5,TRBV6-6,CASSWSGEGNQPQHF,TGTGCCAGCAGTTGGTCGGGGGAGGGCAATCAGCCCCAGCATTTT
few,-,TRBJ2-2,TRBV19,CASQLGSWVSVTQNTGELFF,TGTGCCAGCCAATTAGGTTCTTGGGTATCAGTAACCCAGAACACCGGGGAGCTGTTTTTT
-,-,TRBJ2-5,TRBV4-1,CASSQNGAASYETQYF,TGCGCCAGCAGCCAAAATGGGGCAGCGTCGTATGAGACCCAGTACTTC
-,-,TRBJ1-2,TRBV18,CASSPTPNNYGYTF,TGTGCCAGCTCCCCCACCCCCAATAACTATGGCTACACCTTC
once,-,TRBJ2-7,TRBV6-5,CASSEIRRNEQYF,TGTGCCAGCAGCGAGATAAGACGCAACGAGCAGTACTTC
-,TRBD2,TRBJ2-1,TRBV11-2,CASSLEPAGDEQFF,TGTGCCAGCAGCTTAGAACCAGCGGGGGATGAGCAGTTCTTC
-,TRBD1,TRBJ2-1,TRBV11-2,CASSLDWEGQGARNEQFF,TGTGCCAGCAGCTTAGATTGGGAGGGACAGGGGGCCCGCAATGAGCAGTTCTTC
-,-,TRBJ2-5,TRBV19,CASSIGGRGQETQYF,TGTGCCAGTAGTATAGGGGGCAGGGGCCAAGAGACCCAGTACTTC
-,TRBD1,TRBJ1-2,TRBV28,CASSLATGGDNYGYTF,TGTGCCAGCAGTTTAGCAACAGGGGGCGATAACTATGGCTACACCTTC
once,TRBD2,TRBJ2-5,TRBV5-1,CASSLLLSGSLETQYF,TGCGCCAGCAGCTTACTTCTAAGCGGGAGTTTAGAGACCCAGTACTTC
-,-,TRBJ1-5,TRBV19,CASTERAINQPQHF,TGTGCCAGTACAGAAAGGGCTATCAATCAGCCCCAGCATTTT
once,-,TRBJ2-2,TRBV2,CASSENSNTGELFF,TGTGCCAGCAGTGAAAATTCGAACACCGGGGAGCTGTTTTTT
-,-,TRBJ1-4,TRBV5-1,CASSLGSWANEKLFF,TGCGCCAGCAGCTTGGGCTCCTGGGCTAATGAAAAACTGTTTTTT
-,-,TRBJ1-3,TRBV19,CASIRTVSGNTIYF,TGTGCCAGTATTCGGACGGTCTCTGGAAACACCATATATTTT
-,-,TRBJ1-6,TRBV30,CASTQLRSGPLHF,TGTGCCTCCACCCAACTTCGGTCCGGGCCCCTCCACTTT
-,TRBD1,TRBJ2-1,TRBV18,CASSSPDRGHEQFF,TGTGCCAGCTCATCCCCCGACAGGGGCCATGAGCAGTTCTTC